The sequence of this T cell receptor beta chain was determined in a study of blood T cell repertoires in COVID-19. Study-wide context: Spain, Italy and the United States supplied samples that represented acute and convalescent COVID-19. PBMCs, B-cell-depleted T cells, or T cells were the source of the cDNA or gDNA that made up the material.

As handled by the study authors: Estimation of nucleated cell counts relied on the amplification of reference gene primers. TCRdb's table, derived via immunoSEQ multiplex PCR, lists solely in-frame clones and lacks some. V, J and clone size are taken as reported in that table, and D and trimming were inferred from the DNA itself. The sample shows 250,000 to 300,000 clones, about nine tenths of them seen only once. This clone was recorded only once. The germline CDR1 and CDR2 sequences are SNHLY and FYNNEI. Trimming cost V 6 bases and J 2 bases; bases outside gene matches: 4. This CDR3 is 14 amino acids long.

The sequencing sample was made of peripheral blood. The receptor was derived from a woman aged 50 to 60 who had recovered from COVID-19. The chain uses TRBV2 and TRBJ2-7; 10 bases are shared with TRBD2. The CDR3 sequence: CASRGLASPYEQYF. The CDR3 DNA is TGTGCCAGCAGGGGACTAGCGTCCCCCTACGAGCAGTACTTC. Together with reference TRBV2 and TRBJ2-7, the CDR3 gives the full variable domain: EPEVTQTPSHQVTQMGQEVILRCVPISNHLYFYWYRQILGQKVEFLVSFYNNEISEKSEIFDDQFSVERPDGSNFTLKIRSTKLEDSAMYFCASRGLASPYEQYFGPGTRLTVT.